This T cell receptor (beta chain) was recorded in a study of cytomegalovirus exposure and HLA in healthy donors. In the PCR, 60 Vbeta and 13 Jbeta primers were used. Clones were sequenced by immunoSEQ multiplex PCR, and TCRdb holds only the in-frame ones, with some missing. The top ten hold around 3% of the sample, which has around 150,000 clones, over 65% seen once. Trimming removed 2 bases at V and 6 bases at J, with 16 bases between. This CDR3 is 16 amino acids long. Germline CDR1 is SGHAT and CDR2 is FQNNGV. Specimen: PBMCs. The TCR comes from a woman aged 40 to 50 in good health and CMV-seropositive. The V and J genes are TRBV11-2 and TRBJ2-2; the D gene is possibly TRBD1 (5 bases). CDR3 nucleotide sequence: TGTGCCAGCAGCTTAAATCGCTGGGGCTCGGCCGGGGAGCTGTTTTTT. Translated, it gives CASSLNRWGSAGELFF.